One sample yielded the 4 T cell receptor beta chains listed below, sequenced in a study of blood T cells in healthy people across ages. For the second PCR, which ran for roughly 6 to 12 cycles, a sample-barcoded 5' primer and a J-beta primer mix were used. TCRdb reprocessed the 5' RACE reads with MiXCR, giving one entry per CDR3 protein. The data hold over a million distinct CDR3 sequences, with less than 50% observed a single time. Specimen: blood. All receptors come from a woman in her sixties or seventies in good health.

This clonotype was counted a few times. V and J are TRBV6-5 and TRBJ2-3, with D maybe TRBD1 (6 bases). The CDR3 length is 15 residues. The V end lost 7 bases, the J end lost 0 bases, and 14 bases lay between the germline ends. Germline lookup yields CDR1 MNHEY and CDR2 SVGAGI. The CDR3 loop reads CASKRPGVSTDTQYF. CDR3 in DNA: TGTGCCAGCAAAAGGCCAGGGGTAAGCACAGATACGCAGTATTTT.

This clonotype showed up just a few times. CDR3 amino acids: CASSEAGLTWETQYF. CDR3 nucleotides: TGTGCCAGCAGTGAAGCGGGGCTAACTTGGGAGACCCAGTACTTC. V is TRBV6-1 and J is TRBJ2-5, with a possible D match to TRBD1 (5 bases). Germline CDR1 is MNHNS and CDR2 is SASEGT. This CDR3 comprises 15 residues. V lost 0 bases, J lost 5 bases, and 13 bases lay in between.

In its sample, this clonotype was seen a few times. This rearrangement joins TRBV5-4 to TRBJ2-7, with D unclear. Germline CDR1 SGHNT, CDR2 YYREEE (reference sequence). This CDR3 region has 13 residues. The ends were cut back, 4 bases at V and 6 bases at J, with 14 bases in the middle. The CDR3 DNA reads as TGTGCCAGCAGCCGCGAGAACATGCGCGAGCAGTACTTC. Translating gives CASSRENMREQYF.

This chain links TRBV28 with TRBJ2-7, with TRBD1 as a possible D gene (6 bases). There are 16 residues in the CDR3. Germline-derived CDR1 and CDR2 are MDHEN and SYDVKM. Deletions cut 7 bases from V and 3 bases from J, with 22 bases between. CDR3 in DNA: TGTGCCAGCACCGAAAACAGGGTATTAACCGACTACGAGCAGTACTTC. Protein: CASTENRVLTDYEQYF. Variable domain in full (rest from reference TRBV28 and TRBJ2-7): DVKVTQSSRYLVKRTGEKVFLECVQDMDHENMFWYRQDPGLGLRLIYFSYDVKMKEKGDIPEGYSVSREKKERFSLILESASTNQTSMYLCASTENRVLTDYEQYFGPGTRLTVT.